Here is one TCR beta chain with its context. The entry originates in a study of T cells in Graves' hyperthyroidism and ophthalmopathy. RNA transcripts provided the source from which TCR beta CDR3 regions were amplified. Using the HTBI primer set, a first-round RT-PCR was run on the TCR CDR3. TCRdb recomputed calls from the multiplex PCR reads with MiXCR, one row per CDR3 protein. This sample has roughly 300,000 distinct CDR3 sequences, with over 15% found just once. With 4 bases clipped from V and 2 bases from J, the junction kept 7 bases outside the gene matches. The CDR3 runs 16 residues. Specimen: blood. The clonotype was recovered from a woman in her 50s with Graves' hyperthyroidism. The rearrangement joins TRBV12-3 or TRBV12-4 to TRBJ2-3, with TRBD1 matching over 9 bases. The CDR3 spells CASSSWTGESTDTQYF. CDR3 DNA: TGTGCCAGCAGTTCCTGGACAGGGGAATCCACAGATACGCAGTATTTT.